These 12 T cell receptor beta chains originate from one sample sequenced in a study of cytomegalovirus exposure and HLA in healthy donors. The table came from immunoSEQ multiplex PCR; TCRdb's copy has only in-frame clones and leaves some out. The table includes tens of thousands of clones, more than 90% detected once. The sample taken for sequencing was PBMCs. Receptor source: a man between 18 and 35 years old in good health and CMV-seronegative.

The chain recombines TRBV10-3 with TRBJ2-7; weak D call: TRBD1 (6 bases). Looked up from germline, CDR1 is ENHRY and CDR2 is SYGVKD. The CDR3 sequence is 14 residues long. Trimming took 3 bases from V and 3 from J, leaving 12 bases between them. For the CDR3, the DNA is TGTGCCATCAGTGACCCCGGGGACATCTACGAGCAGTACTTC. It yields the protein CAISDPGDIYEQYF.

The V call is TRBV29-1, the J call TRBJ2-5, with no clear D. The germline V gene has CDR1 SQVTM and CDR2 ANQGSEA. V lost 5 bases and J lost 14, with 9 bases in between. The CDR3 is 8 residues long. This chain's CDR3 is CSVPGPYF. DNA of the CDR3: TGCAGCGTTCCGGGTCCCTACTTC. Combining the CDR3 with reference TRBV29-1 and TRBJ2-5 gives the whole variable domain SAVISQKPSRDICQRGTSLTIQCQVDSQVTMMFWYRQQPGQSLTLIATANQGSEATYESGFVIDKFPISRPNLTFSTLTVSNMSPEDSSIYLCSVPGPYFGPGTRLLVL.

In its sample, this clone was seen once. The chain uses TRBV4-1 and TRBJ2-1; 7 nucleotides match TRBD2. Germline V lookup: CDR1 MGHRA, CDR2 YSYEKL. V trimming: 2 bases; J trimming: 2 bases; junction bases outside the gene matches: 12. The CDR3 is made up of 18 amino acids. The chain's CDR3 is CASSQSMGGQRPYNEQFF. In nucleotides, the CDR3 is TGCGCCAGCAGCCAAAGCATGGGAGGGCAAAGACCCTACAATGAGCAGTTCTTC.

The chain links TRBV9 to TRBJ2-1; D not certain. The CDR3 is 16 amino acids. Germline V CDR1 and CDR2: SGDLS, YYNGEE. Between the trimmed V and J ends, which lost 0 bases and 0 bases, there was a span of 10 bases. The CDR3 sequence: CASSVGGSGSYNEQFF. Written as DNA, the CDR3 is TGTGCCAGCAGCGTAGGTGGTAGTGGCTCCTACAATGAGCAGTTCTTC.

With respect to this clone: The limits of the CDR3 on the DNA are not certain, so only TCRdb's listed CDR3 is given. The chain joins TRBV7-9 to TRBJ1-1. From germline, CDR1 is SEHNR and CDR2 FQNEAQ (reference sequence). A total of 15 residues make up the CDR3, ends included. The CDR3 region is CASSFGSGLRTEAFF.

This clone occurred once. The chain recombines TRBV7-9 with TRBJ2-3; 7 positions match TRBD2. With 5 bases clipped from V and 1 base from J, the junction kept 6 bases outside the gene matches. Germline V gene data show CDR1 as SEHNR and CDR2 as FQNEAQ (reference sequence). The CDR3 runs to 15 residues. CDR3 amino acids: CASSKRDVGTDTQYF. CDR3 bases: TGTGCCAGCAGCAAGCGGGATGTTGGCACAGATACGCAGTATTTT. The whole variable domain, filled in from reference TRBV7-9 and TRBJ2-3, reads DTGVSQNPRHKITKRGQNVTFRCDPISEHNRLYWYRQTLGQGPEFLTYFQNEAQLEKSRLLSDRFSAERPKGSFSTLEIQRTEQGDSAMYLCASSKRDVGTDTQYFGPGTRLTVL.

CDR3: CASSPYRAYYEQYF. The CDR3 coding sequence is TGTGCCAGTAGCCCCTACAGGGCCTACTACGAGCAGTACTTC. The chain uses TRBV19 and TRBJ2-7, with D perhaps TRBD1 (6 bases). This CDR3 is 14 amino acids long. V lost 6 bases and J lost 3, with 15 bases in between. Germline V gene sequence: CDR1 LNHDA, CDR2 SQIVND (reference sequence).

V is TRBV7-2 and J is TRBJ2-7; tentatively, D is TRBD2 (5 bases). In germline, CDR1 is SGHTA, CDR2 FQGNSA. CDR3 length equals 13 residues. V lost 5 bases and J 5 bases, leaving 13 bases between the germline ends. CDR3 loop: CASSQTRSHEQYF. The CDR3 coding sequence is TGTGCCAGCAGCCAAACTAGATCCCACGAGCAGTACTTC.

The V call is TRBV5-1, the J call TRBJ2-7; D gene ambiguous. Germline loops: CDR1 SGHRS, CDR2 YFSETQ. CDR3 length: 14 residues. The V gene lost 0 bases and the J gene lost 2 bases, with 9 bases spanning the gap. Written as DNA, the CDR3 is TGCGCCAGCAGCTTGGGAGCAAGTGCCTACGAGCAGTACTTC. This gives the protein CASSLGASAYEQYF.

J is TRBJ2-7 and V is TRBV2, with 7 bases matching TRBD2. Germline V gene sequence: CDR1 SNHLY, CDR2 FYNNEI. This CDR3 has 16 amino acids. Trimming removed 0 bases from V and 6 bases from J; junction bases left unmatched: 11. Here the CDR3 DNA reads TGTGCCAGCAGTGAAGCAAGGGCGGGAGTGTGGGTCGAGCAGTACTTC. It codes for CASSEARAGVWVEQYF.

V and J are TRBV7-2 and TRBJ2-1; tentative D call: TRBD2 (5 bases). Trimming took 5 bases from V and 4 from J, leaving 15 bases between them. The germline gives CDR1 SGHTA, CDR2 FQGNSA. The CDR3 consists of 15 residues. The CDR3: CASSPEDLPYNEQFF. The CDR3 DNA reads TGTGCCAGCAGCCCAGAGGACTTACCTTACAATGAGCAGTTCTTC.

Written as DNA, the CDR3 is TGTGCCTGGAGCTACATAGCGGGAGGGCCCCGCGAGCAGTACTTC. It codes for CAWSYIAGGPREQYF. The rearrangement links TRBV30 to TRBJ2-7, with 11 bases matching TRBD2. The ends lost 3 bases at V and 6 bases at J; junction bases unmatched: 10. Germline V gene sequence: CDR1 GTSNPN, CDR2 SVGIG (reference sequence). The CDR3 is made up of 15 amino acids.